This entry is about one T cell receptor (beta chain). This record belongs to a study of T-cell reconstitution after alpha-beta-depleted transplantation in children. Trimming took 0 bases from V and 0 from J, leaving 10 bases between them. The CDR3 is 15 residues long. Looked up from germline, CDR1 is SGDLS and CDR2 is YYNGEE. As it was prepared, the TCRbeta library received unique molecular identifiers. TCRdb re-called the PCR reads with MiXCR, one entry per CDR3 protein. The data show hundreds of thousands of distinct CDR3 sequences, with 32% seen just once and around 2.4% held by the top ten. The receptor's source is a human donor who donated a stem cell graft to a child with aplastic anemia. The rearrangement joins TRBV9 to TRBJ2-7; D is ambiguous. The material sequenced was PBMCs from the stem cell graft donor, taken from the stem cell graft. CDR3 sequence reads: CASSVVAESSYEQYF. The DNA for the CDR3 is TGTGCCAGCAGCGTAGTGGCGGAGAGCTCCTACGAGCAGTACTTC.